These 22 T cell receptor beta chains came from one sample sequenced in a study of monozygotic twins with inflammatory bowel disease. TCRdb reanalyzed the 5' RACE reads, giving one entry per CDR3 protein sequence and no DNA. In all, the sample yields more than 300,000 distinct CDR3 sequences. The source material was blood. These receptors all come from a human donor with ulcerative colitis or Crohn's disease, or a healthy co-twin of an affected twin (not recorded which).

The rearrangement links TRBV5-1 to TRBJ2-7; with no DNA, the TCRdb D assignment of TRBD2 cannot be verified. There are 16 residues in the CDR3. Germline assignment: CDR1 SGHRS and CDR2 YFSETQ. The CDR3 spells CASRKEEWGGPYEQYF.

The CDR3 spells CASTRGSTGSYEQYF. The chain carries TRBV6-2 or TRBV6-3 and TRBJ2-7; the D call of TRBD1 rests on TCRdb alone, since no DNA is present to check it. The CDR3 has 15 amino acids. Germline assignment: CDR1 MNHEY and CDR2 SVGEGT.

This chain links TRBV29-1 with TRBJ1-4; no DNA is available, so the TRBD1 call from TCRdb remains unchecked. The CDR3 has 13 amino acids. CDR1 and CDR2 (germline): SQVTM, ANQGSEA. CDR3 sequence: CSAAGGGGEKLFF. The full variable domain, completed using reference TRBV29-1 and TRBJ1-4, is SAVISQKPSRDICQRGTSLTIQCQVDSQVTMMFWYRQQPGQSLTLIATANQGSEATYESGFVIDKFPISRPNLTFSTLTVSNMSPEDSSIYLCSAAGGGGEKLFFGSGTQLSVL.

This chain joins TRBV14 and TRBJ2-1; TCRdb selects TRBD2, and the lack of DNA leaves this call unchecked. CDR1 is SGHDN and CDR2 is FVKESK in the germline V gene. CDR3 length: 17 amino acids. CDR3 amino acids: CASSPALRGGWGNEQFF.

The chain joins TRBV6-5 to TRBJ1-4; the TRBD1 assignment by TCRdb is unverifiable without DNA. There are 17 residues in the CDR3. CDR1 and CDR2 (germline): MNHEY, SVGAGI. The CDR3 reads CASSSEGWGSPNEKLFF.

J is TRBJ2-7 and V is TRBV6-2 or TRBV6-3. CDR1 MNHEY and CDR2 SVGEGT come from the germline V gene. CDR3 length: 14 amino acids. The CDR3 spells CASSYRVGTYEQYF.

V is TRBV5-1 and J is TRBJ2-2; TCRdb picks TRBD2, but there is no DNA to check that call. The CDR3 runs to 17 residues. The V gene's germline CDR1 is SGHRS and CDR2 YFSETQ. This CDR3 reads CASSLDPAGGRTGELFF.

Here the CDR3 reads CASSTTSTDTQYF. V and J are TRBV19 and TRBJ2-3. Germline V gene data show CDR1 as LNHDA and CDR2 as SQIVND (reference sequence). This CDR3 has 13 residues.

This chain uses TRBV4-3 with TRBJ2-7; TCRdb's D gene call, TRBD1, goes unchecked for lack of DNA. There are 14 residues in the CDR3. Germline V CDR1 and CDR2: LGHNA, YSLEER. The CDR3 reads CASSQDPRAHEQYF.

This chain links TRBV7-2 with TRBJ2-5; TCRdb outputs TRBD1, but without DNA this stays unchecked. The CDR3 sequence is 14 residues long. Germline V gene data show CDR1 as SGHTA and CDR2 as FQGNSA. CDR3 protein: CASSFRTGAETQYF.

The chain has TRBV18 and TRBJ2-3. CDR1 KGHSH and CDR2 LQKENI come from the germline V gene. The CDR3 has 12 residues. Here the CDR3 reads CASSWATDTQYF.

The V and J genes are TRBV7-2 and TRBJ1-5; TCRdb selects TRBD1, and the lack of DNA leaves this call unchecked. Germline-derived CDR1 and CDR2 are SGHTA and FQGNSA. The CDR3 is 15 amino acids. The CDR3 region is CASSPTGYGNQPQHF.

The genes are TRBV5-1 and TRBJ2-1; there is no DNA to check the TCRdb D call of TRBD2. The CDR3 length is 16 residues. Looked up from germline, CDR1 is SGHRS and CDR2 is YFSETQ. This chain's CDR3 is CASSLGLADSYNEQFF.

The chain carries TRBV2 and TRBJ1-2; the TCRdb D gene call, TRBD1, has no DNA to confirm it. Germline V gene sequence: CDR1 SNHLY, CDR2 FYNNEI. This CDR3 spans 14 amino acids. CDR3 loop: CASSRAGLSYGYTF.

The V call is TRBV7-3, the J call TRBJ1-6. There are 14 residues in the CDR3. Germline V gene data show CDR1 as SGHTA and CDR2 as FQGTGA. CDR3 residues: CASSLRPTEKSLHF. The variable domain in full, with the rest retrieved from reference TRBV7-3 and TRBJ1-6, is GAGVSQTPSNKVTEKGKYVELRCDPISGHTALYWYRQSLGQGPEFLIYFQGTGAADDSGLPNDRFFAVRPEGSVSTLKIQRTERGDSAVYLCASSLRPTEKSLHFGNGTRLTVT.

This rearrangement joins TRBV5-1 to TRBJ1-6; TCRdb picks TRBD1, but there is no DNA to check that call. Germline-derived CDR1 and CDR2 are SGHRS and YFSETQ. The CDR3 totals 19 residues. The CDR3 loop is CASSSQMRTNRGVNSPLHF.

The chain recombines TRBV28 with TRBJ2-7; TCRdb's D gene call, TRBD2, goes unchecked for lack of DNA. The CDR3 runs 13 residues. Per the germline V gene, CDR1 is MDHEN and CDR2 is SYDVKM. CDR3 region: CASSLGLALEQYF.

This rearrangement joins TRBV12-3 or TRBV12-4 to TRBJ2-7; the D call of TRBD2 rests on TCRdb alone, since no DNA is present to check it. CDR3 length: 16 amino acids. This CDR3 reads CASSLTTSGGAYEQYF.

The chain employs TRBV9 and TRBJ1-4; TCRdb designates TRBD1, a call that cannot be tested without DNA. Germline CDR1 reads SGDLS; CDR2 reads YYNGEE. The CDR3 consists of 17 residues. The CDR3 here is CASSGRTGQRGGEKLFF.

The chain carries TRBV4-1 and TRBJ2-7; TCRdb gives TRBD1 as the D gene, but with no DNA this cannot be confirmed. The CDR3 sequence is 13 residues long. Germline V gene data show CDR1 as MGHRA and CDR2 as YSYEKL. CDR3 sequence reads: CASSSRQSYEQYF.

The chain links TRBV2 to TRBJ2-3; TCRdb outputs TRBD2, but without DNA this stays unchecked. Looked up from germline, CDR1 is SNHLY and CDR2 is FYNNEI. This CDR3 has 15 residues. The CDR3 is CASRGLAGWTDTQYF.

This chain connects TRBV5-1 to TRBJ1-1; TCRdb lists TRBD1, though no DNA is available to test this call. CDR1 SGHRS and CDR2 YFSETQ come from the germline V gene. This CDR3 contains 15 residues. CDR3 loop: CASSFDTGDDTEAFF.